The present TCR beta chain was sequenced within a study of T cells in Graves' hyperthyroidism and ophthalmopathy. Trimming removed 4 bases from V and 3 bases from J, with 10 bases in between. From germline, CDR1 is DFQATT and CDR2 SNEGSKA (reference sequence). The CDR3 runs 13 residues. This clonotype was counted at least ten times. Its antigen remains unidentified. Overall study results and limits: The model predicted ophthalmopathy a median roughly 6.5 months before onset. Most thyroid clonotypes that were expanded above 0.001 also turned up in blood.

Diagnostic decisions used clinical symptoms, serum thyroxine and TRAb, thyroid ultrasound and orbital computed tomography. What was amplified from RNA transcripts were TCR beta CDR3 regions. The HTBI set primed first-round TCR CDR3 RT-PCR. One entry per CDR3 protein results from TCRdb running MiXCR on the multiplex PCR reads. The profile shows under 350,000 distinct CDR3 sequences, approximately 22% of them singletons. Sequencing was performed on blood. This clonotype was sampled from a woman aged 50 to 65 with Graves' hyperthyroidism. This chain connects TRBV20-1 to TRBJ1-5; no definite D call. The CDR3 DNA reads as TGCAGTGCTATCCGGGAACCCAATCAGCCCCAGCATTTT. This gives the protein CSAIREPNQPQHF.